The 5 T cell receptor beta chains presented below share a single source sample, sequenced in a study of T cells in Graves' hyperthyroidism and ophthalmopathy. Amplified regions were TCR beta CDR3 sequences from RNA transcripts. Carried out on the TCR CDR3, a first-round RT-PCR used the HTBI primer set. TCRdb ran MiXCR on the multiplex PCR reads and lists one entry per CDR3 protein. The sample lists 450,000 to 650,000 distinct CDR3 sequences, about a fifth seen once, with 26% in the top ten. Material: blood. The origin of the receptors is a man between 18 and 29 years old with Graves' hyperthyroidism.

This clonotype came up many times. V is TRBV28 and J is TRBJ1-1; 12 positions agree with TRBD1. Germline loops: CDR1 MDHEN, CDR2 SYDVKM. This CDR3 comprises 17 residues. V shed 5 bases and J 4 bases; nucleotides not matched to a gene: 11. The CDR3 DNA reads TGTGCCAGCAGTCCTTTCGGGACAGGGGGCGCGCGCACTGAAGCTTTCTTT. This translates into CASSPFGTGGARTEAFF.

The chain is built from TRBV6-5 and TRBJ2-5; D is uncertain. Trimming took off 7 bases at V and 2 bases at J, with 20 bases between the two ends. The CDR3 is 16 amino acids. Germline CDR1 and CDR2: MNHEY and SVGAGI. CDR3 in DNA: TGTGCCAGCATTACAATACCCCCAAATTGTCAAGAGACCCAGTACTTC. Translated: CASITIPPNCQETQYF.

This clonotype was seen at least ten times. V usage is TRBV12-5 and J usage is TRBJ1-5; tentatively, D is TRBD1 (5 bases). Germline CDR1 and CDR2: LGHNT and FRNRAP. The ends were cut back, 3 bases at V and 6 bases at J, with 18 bases in the middle. The CDR3 sequence is 16 residues long. For the CDR3, the DNA is TGTGCTAGTGGTTTCGTCAATCCGGGACGAATTCAGCCCCAGCATTTT. Encoded protein: CASGFVNPGRIQPQHF.

This clonotype was observed at least ten times. The chain is built from TRBV19 and TRBJ1-5; tentatively, D is TRBD1 (5 bases). The CDR3 covers 16 residues. Germline CDR1 is LNHDA and CDR2 is SQIVND (reference sequence). V was clipped by 6 bases and J by 1 base, with 16 bases between them. CDR3 bases: TGTGCCAGTAGCCTAGAGGGGATATCGAGCAATCAGCCCCAGCATTTT. Its protein is CASSLEGISSNQPQHF.

This clonotype was observed at least ten times. V gene TRBV28 combines with J gene TRBJ2-5; 9 nucleotides match TRBD2. Germline CDR1 reads MDHEN; CDR2 reads SYDVKM. V was clipped by 5 bases and J by 2 bases; unmatched bases: 6. This CDR3 region has 15 residues. The CDR3 loop reads CASSKAGGGQETQYF. Written as DNA, the CDR3 is TGTGCCAGCAGTAAGGCGGGGGGGGGTCAAGAGACCCAGTACTTC.